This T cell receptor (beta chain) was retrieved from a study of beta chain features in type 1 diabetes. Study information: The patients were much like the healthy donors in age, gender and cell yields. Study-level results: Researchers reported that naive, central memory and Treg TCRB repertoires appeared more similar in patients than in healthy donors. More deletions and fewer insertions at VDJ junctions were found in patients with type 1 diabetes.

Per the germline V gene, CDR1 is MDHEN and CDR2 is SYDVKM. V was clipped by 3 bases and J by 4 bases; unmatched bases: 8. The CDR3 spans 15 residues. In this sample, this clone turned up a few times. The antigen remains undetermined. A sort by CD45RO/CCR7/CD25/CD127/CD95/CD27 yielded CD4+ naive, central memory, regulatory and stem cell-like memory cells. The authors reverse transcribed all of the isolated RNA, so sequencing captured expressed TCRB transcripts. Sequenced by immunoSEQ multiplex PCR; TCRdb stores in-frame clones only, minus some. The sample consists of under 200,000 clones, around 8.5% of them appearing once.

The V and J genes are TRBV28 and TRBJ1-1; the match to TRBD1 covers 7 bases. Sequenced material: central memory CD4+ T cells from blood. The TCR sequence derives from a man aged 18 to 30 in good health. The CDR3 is CASSFRRGSSTEAFF. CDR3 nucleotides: TGTGCCAGCAGTTTCCGCAGGGGGTCAAGCACTGAAGCTTTCTTT.